This is a list of T cell receptor beta chains from one sample in a study of blood T cell repertoires in COVID-19. Sequencing was performed with immunoSEQ multiplex PCR; in TCRdb, only in-frame clones are kept and a portion is missing. The sample gives just under 20,000 clones, more than 75% of which show up once; around 32% is in the top ten. The sample comprised peripheral blood. The receptors originated from a human donor with active COVID-19. The donor label of this sample is uncertain. The CDR3 runs from the conserved cysteine through the conserved F or W. A D gene is named only where the DNA matches it firmly. Only part of the rows carry a size: once, few, many, or a class if the clone is expanded.

J,size,D,V,DNA,CDR3
TRBJ1-1,-,-,TRBV27,TGTGCCAGCAGTTTGAGCGGGGGTCAAGCTTTCTTT,CASSLSGGQAFF
TRBJ1-5,-,-,TRBV7-2,TGTGCCAGCAGCTTAGAGAGGGATAATCAGCCCCAGCATTTT,CASSLERDNQPQHF
TRBJ1-1,-,TRBD1,TRBV18,TGTGCCAGCTCACCCGGGACAGGGGGCAGTCACACTGAAGCTTTCTTT,CASSPGTGGSHTEAFF
TRBJ1-5,-,-,TRBV6-1,TGTGCCAGCAGTGAAGTAAGTGGTGGGGGGCAGCCCCAGCATTTT,CASSEVSGGGQPQHF
TRBJ1-1,-,-,TRBV6-5,TGTGCCAGCAGTTACATGGGGAGGGACACTGAAGCTTTCTTT,CASSYMGRDTEAFF
TRBJ1-1,-,-,TRBV15,TGTGCCACCAGCAGAGGACAGATGAACACTGAAGCTTTCTTT,CATSRGQMNTEAFF
TRBJ1-4,-,-,TRBV4-2,TGTGCCAGCAGCCCTTACACCGGGAGACCTGAAAAACTGTTTTTT,CASSPYTGRPEKLFF
TRBJ2-3,-,TRBD1,TRBV5-4,TGTGCCAGCAGCAAGGACAGGGGGTTCCAGTATTTT,CASSKDRGFQYF
TRBJ2-5,-,TRBD2,TRBV19,TGTGCCAGTAGGCCGGGACTAGCGGTAAGAGAGACCCAGTACTTC,CASRPGLAVRETQYF
TRBJ1-5,-,-,TRBV4-1,TGCGCCAGCAGCCAAGATCCCCGGTACAGCCTCGATAATCAGCCCCAGCATTTT,CASSQDPRYSLDNQPQHF
TRBJ1-4,-,-,TRBV7-6,TGTGCCAGCAGCGAAATCAGTGACAGGTCAGAGAGTGAAAAACTGTTTTTT,CASSEISDRSESEKLFF
TRBJ2-3,-,-,TRBV5-1,TGCGCCAGCAGCTTTTCTGCGGGCACAGATACGCAGTATTTT,CASSFSAGTDTQYF
TRBJ2-1,-,-,TRBV5-1,TGCGCCAGCAGCTTGGGAGCGGTCTCCTACAATGAGCAGTTCTTC,CASSLGAVSYNEQFF
TRBJ1-2,-,-,TRBV6-5,TGTGCCAGCAGTTACGGGGGGGACTATGGCTACACCTTC,CASSYGGDYGYTF
TRBJ1-1,-,-,TRBV18,TGTGCCAGCTCACCTGGAGTCGCAGGGGTTACTGAAGCTTTCTTT,CASSPGVAGVTEAFF
TRBJ2-2,-,TRBD1,TRBV19,TGTGCCAGTAATCCCATCACAGGGGGAGTTTCCACCGGGGAGCTGTTTTTT,CASNPITGGVSTGELFF
TRBJ2-6,-,-,TRBV3-1/TRBV3-2,TGTGCCAGCAGCCAATTGGCCGGGGCCAACGTCCTGACTTTC,CASSQLAGANVLTF
TRBJ2-5,-,TRBD2,TRBV3-1/TRBV3-2,TGTGCCAGCAGTAACGAGCGGGGGGGCCGCCTCAGGGAGACCCAGTACTTC,CASSNERGGRLRETQYF
TRBJ1-2,few,TRBD1,TRBV7-8,TGTGCCAGCAGCTTGCGACAGGGCCCTACGCTTAACTATGGCTACACCTTC,CASSLRQGPTLNYGYTF
TRBJ2-3,-,TRBD2,TRBV11-2,TGTGCCAGCAGCACCCGGACTAGCGGAAGCCCAGATACGCAGTATTTT,CASSTRTSGSPDTQYF
TRBJ1-2,-,TRBD1,TRBV7-7,TGTGCTAGCAGCGGCGGACAGGGTGGCGGCTACACCTTC,CASSGGQGGGYTF
TRBJ1-1,-,TRBD1,TRBV18,TGTGCCAGCTCAAAACAGGGGGAAGCTTTCTTT,CASSKQGEAFF